The source of this TCR beta chain is a study of PD-1 blockade in classical Hodgkin lymphoma. Only in-frame clones appear in the TCRdb table, and some are missing; sequencing was by immunoSEQ multiplex PCR. The sample records 30,000 to 40,000 clones, 75% to 95% being singletons. The CDR3 loop spans 12 amino acids. Germline V gene data show CDR1 as SGHRS and CDR2 as YFSETQ. Trimming shortened V by 4 bases and J by 5 bases, and 9 bases separated the two germline ends. Whole-study results and caveats: By C4D1, diversity of CD4+ TCRs had risen significantly, whereas that of CD8+ TCRs had not. The study reported lower baseline TCR diversity in newly diagnosed patients than in healthy donors.

Comment on this clone: The antigen is undetermined.

Brentuximab vedotin exposure varied, and every patient relapsed after autologous stem cell transplantation. Investigators isolated CD4+ T cells from thawed PBMCs through magnetic negative selection. Complete response, partial response or progressive disease made up the best responses. The sequencing here drew on CD4+ T cells from blood, taken at baseline. J is TRBJ1-1 and V is TRBV5-1, with D perhaps matching TRBD1 (5 bases). The source of this sequence is a human donor with classical Hodgkin lymphoma. The CDR3 is CASSPSGTEAFF. CDR3 DNA sequence: TGCGCCAGCAGCCCCTCAGGGACTGAAGCTTTCTTT.